The source of this T cell receptor beta chain is a study of cytomegalovirus exposure and HLA in healthy donors. The trim removed 3 bases at V and 4 bases at J, leaving 6 bases unmatched. The CDR3 extends over 14 amino acids. CDR1 is MDHEN, CDR2 SYDVKM, per germline. Amplification used 60 Vbeta primers and 13 Jbeta primers. Method: immunoSEQ multiplex PCR; TCRdb's copy keeps in-frame clones and lacks some. This sample yields approximately 170,000 clones, of which roughly 77% are seen a single time; around 3.3% belongs to the top ten. The genes are TRBV28 and TRBJ2-7; 7 bases are shared with TRBD2. The sequenced material came from PBMCs. This receptor was identified in a woman in her 30s in good health and CMV-seropositive. CDR3 coding DNA: TGTGCCAGCAGTTTCCTAGCGGTCTTTTACGAGCAGTACTTC. It translates to CASSFLAVFYEQYF.